Below, one T cell receptor (beta chain) is given with its context. Its target is not known. The sample comes from a study of T cells expressing NK-cell markers. The overall study: Investigators obtained TCR beta repertoires from sorted CD3+CD56+NKG2C+, CD3+CD56+NKG2C- and CD3+CD56-NKG2C+ T cells.

5'RACE template switching with UMIs produced the TCR beta cDNA. TCRdb re-called the 5' RACE reads and gives one entry per CDR3 protein, without DNA. This sample lists about 460,000 distinct CDR3 sequences; its ten largest clones have around 1.4%. This CDR3 is built from 13 residues. Per the germline V gene, CDR1 is MNHNS and CDR2 is SASEGT. General observations from the study: Dominant NKG2C+ clonotypes were found to form roughly 1.0-7.0% of CD8+ T cells in several donors. Dominance of the CD3+CD56-NKG2C+ fraction by these clonotypes also held in a few donors.

The rearrangement uses TRBV6-1 and TRBJ2-5; without DNA, the TCRdb call of TRBD2 cannot be checked. This TCR was recovered from a woman aged 50 to 60 in good health. Sequencing used blood T cells: a sorted CD56 or NKG2C T cell subset, CD4+ or CD8+ T cells, or bulk PBMC T cells (not recorded which). The CDR3 is CASSPQRLAGEDF.